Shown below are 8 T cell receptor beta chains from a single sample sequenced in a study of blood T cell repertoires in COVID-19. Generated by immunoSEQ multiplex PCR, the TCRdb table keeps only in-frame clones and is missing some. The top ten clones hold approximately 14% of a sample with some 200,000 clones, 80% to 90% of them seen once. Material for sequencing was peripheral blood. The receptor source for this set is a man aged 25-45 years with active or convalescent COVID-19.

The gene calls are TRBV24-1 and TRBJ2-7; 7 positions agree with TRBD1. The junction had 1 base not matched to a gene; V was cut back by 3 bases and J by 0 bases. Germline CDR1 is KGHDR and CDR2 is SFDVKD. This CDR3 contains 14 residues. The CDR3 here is CATSDRDSSYEQYF. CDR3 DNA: TGTGCCACCAGTGATAGGGACAGCTCCTACGAGCAGTACTTC.

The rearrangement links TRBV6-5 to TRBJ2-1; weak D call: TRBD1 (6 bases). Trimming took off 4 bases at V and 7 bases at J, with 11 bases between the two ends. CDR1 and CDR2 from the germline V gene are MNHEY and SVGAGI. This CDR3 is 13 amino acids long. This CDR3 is CASSLQGPNEQFF. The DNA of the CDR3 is TGTGCCAGCAGTTTGCAGGGGCCGAATGAGCAGTTCTTC.

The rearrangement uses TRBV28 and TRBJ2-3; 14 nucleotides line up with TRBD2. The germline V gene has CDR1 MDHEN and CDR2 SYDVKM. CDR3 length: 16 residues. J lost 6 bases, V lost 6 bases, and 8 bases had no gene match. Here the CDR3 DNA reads TGTGCCAGCAGCCCGACTAGCGGGGGGGCTAGTGATACGCAGTATTTT. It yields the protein CASSPTSGGASDTQYF. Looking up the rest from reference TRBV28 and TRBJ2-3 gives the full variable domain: DVKVTQSSRYLVKRTGEKVFLECVQDMDHENMFWYRQDPGLGLRLIYFSYDVKMKEKGDIPEGYSVSREKKERFSLILESASTNQTSMYLCASSPTSGGASDTQYFGPGTRLTVL.

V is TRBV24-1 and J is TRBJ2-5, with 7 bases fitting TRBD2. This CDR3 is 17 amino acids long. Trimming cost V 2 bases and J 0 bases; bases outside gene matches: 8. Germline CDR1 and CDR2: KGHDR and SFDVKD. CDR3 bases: TGTGCCACCAGTGATTCGAGCGGGAATCGACACCAAGAGACCCAGTACTTC. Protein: CATSDSSGNRHQETQYF.

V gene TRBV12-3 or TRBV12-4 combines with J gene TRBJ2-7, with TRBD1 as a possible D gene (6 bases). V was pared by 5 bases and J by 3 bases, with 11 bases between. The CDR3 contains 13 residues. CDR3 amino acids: CASSRGQIYEQYV. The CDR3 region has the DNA TGTGCCAGCAGTCGTGGACAGATCTACGAGCAGTACGTC.

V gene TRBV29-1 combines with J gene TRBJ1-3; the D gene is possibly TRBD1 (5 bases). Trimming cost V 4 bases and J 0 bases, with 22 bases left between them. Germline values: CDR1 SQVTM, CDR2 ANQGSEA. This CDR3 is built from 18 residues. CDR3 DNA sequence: TGCAGCGTTGTGTGGCAGGGTCCCTATCAGAGCTCTGGAAACACCATATATTTT. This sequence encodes CSVVWQGPYQSSGNTIYF.

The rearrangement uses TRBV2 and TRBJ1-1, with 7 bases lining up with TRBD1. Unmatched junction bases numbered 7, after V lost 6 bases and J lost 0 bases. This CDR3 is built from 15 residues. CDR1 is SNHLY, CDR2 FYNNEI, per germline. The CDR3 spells CASRPETGLNTEAFF. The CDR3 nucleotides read TGTGCCAGCAGACCAGAGACAGGGTTGAACACTGAAGCTTTCTTT.

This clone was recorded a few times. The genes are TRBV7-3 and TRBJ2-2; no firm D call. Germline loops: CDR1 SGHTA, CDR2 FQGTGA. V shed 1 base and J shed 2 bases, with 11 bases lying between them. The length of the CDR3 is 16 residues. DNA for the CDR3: TGTGCCAGCAGCTTAAGAGCCGAGCTTAACACCGGGGAGCTGTTTTTT. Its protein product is CASSLRAELNTGELFF.